This TCR beta chain was profiled in a study of T cell changes during pregnancy in multiple sclerosis. CDR3 length: 14 residues. Germline CDR1 reads MNHEY; CDR2 reads SMNVEV (reference sequence). V was pared by 10 bases and J by 3 bases, with 10 bases of the junction left unmatched. TCRdb's copy holds only in-frame clones and misses some; the assay was immunoSEQ multiplex PCR. The sample holds more than 90,000 clones, 92% seen once. This receptor was obtained from a female donor with multiple sclerosis, enrolled in a pregnancy study. The chain joins TRBV27 to TRBJ2-7; 9 nucleotides match TRBD2. The sequences come from peripheral blood, collected in the third trimester of pregnancy. CDR3 nucleotides: TGTGCCACCAGAAGCGGGGGGCGGAACTACGAGCAGTACTTC. This codes for CATRSGGRNYEQYF.